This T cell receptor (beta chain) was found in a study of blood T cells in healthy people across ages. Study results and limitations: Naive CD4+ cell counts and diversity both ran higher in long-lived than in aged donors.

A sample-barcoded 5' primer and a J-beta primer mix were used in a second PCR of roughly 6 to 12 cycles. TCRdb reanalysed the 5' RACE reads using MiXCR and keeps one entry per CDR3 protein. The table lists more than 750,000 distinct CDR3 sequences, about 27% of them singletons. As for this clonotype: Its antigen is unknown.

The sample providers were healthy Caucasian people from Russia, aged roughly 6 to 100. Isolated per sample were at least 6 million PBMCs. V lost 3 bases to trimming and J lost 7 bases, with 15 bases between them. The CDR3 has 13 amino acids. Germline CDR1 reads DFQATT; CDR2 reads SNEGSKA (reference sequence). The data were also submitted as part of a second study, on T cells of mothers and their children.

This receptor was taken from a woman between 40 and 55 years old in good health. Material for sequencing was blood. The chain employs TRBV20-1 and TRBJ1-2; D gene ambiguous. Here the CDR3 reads CSAREGAGSGYTF. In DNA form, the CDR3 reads TGCAGTGCTAGGGAAGGAGCGGGGTCTGGCTACACCTTC.